The clone carrying this TCR beta chain has at least ten counts. This sample is part of a study of T cells in Graves' hyperthyroidism and ophthalmopathy. Per germline, CDR1 LNHDA and CDR2 SQIVND (reference sequence). CDR3 length: 15 residues. Trimming pared 3 bases from V and 12 bases from J, leaving 21 bases between. What was amplified from RNA transcripts were TCR beta CDR3 regions. The TCR CDR3 first-round RT-PCR relied on the HTBI primer set. Each CDR3 protein is one row after TCRdb ran MiXCR on the multiplex PCR reads. The repertoire holds about 380,000 distinct CDR3 sequences, around 13% seen once, with approximately 10% in the top ten.

The rearrangement uses TRBV19 and TRBJ1-5; TRBD1 might be the D (5 bases). The sequence derives from a woman aged 55-69 years with Graves' hyperthyroidism. Material: blood. CDR3 protein: CASSISGHPILHQHF. The DNA for the CDR3 is TGTGCCAGTAGTATCTCAGGGCACCCCATCTTGCACCAGCATTTT.